This note documents a single T cell receptor (beta chain) sequence. The antigen is unknown. Clones were sequenced by immunoSEQ multiplex PCR, and TCRdb holds only the in-frame ones, with some missing. Here the sample spans about 71,000 clones, less than 95% being singletons. V lost 2 bases and J lost 13, with 12 bases in between. Germline lookup yields CDR1 SNHLY and CDR2 FYNNEI. The length of the CDR3 is 13 residues. These data come from a study of graft-versus-host responses after intestinal transplantation. Across the whole study: Anti-thymocyte globulin was used for induction in all recipients, who then took tacrolimus and steroids for roughly 3 years.

Study outcomes and limitations: Marrow from the recipient contained GvH clones, some of which had appeared first in ileum or blood. Declining HvG levels early post-transplant were linked to peak circulating GvH clone levels.

The chain combines TRBV2 with TRBJ1-6; D is possibly TRBD1 (6 bases). This clonotype originated in a human donor who received an intestinal transplant. The sample consisted of unstimulated CD8+ T cells sorted from spleen or lymph node cells, taken before intestinal transplant. CDR3 sequence (DNA): TGTGCCAGCAGTGAACTCTGGACAGCGCCCCTCCACTTT. Amino acids: CASSELWTAPLHF.